These 14 T cell receptor beta chains share one sample of origin, sequenced in a study of T cell repertoires in cytomegalovirus infection. TCRdb analysed the reads with MiXCR anew, one entry per CDR3 protein. This sample has 70,000 to 95,000 distinct CDR3 sequences, with 25% to 30% found just once. For these TCRs, the target antigens are not known. Material: CD8+ T cells from cultured PBMCs, obtained from culture after CMV antigen stimulation. The receptors stem from a human donor in good health (CMV status not recorded). Some clones in this sample may be carry-over from other donors' samples.

Here the CDR3 DNA reads TGTGCCAGTATGGGACTGTCGGTGGCCAAAAACATTCAGTACTTC. Its protein is CASMGLSVAKNIQYF. This chain links TRBV19 with TRBJ2-4; D might be TRBD2 (6 bases). Germline CDR1 LNHDA, CDR2 SQIVND (reference sequence). The ends were cut back, 7 bases at V and 1 base at J, with 14 bases in the middle. CDR3 length: 15 amino acids.

The gene calls are TRBV7-6 and TRBJ1-2, with D possibly being TRBD1 (5 bases). This CDR3 contains 15 residues. Deletions cut 5 bases from V and 2 bases from J, with 15 bases between. CDR1 and CDR2 (germline): SGHVS, FNYEAQ. The CDR3 here is CASSPEWGLNYGYTF. The CDR3 DNA follows: TGTGCCAGCAGCCCAGAGTGGGGGTTGAACTATGGCTACACCTTC.

This clonotype was detected only a few times. This chain joins TRBV27 and TRBJ2-4; D is tentatively TRBD1 or TRBD2 (5 bases each). The germline V gene encodes CDR1 MNHEY and CDR2 SMNVEV (reference sequence). There are 15 residues in the CDR3. V lost 5 bases, J lost 0 bases, and 11 bases lay in between. Here the CDR3 DNA reads TGTGCCAGCAGTACCCGGGACCTAGCCAAAAACATTCAGTACTTC. Translated: CASSTRDLAKNIQYF.

The chain links TRBV2 to TRBJ1-3; TRBD1 agrees at 7 bases. Trimming took 5 bases from V and 2 from J; bases not matched to a gene: 6. The germline V gene has CDR1 SNHLY and CDR2 FYNNEI. This CDR3 is 15 amino acids long. CDR3 residues: CASSPDRAAGNTIYF. Here the CDR3 DNA reads TGTGCCAGCAGTCCTGACAGGGCGGCTGGAAACACCATATATTTT.

With respect to this clonotype: Sequence at one end of the junction differs from germline and may be a read error. The V and J genes are TRBV30 and TRBJ1-5, with D possibly TRBD1 on 5 matching bases. Germline V lookup: CDR1 GTSNPN, CDR2 SVGIG (reference sequence). CDR3 length: 15 amino acids. CDR3 nucleotides: TGTGCCTGGAGCACCCCAGGGAAGGGGTTGCAGCCCCAGCGTTTT. Encoded protein: CAWSTPGKGLQPQRF.

This chain connects TRBV5-8 to TRBJ2-2, with 7 bases lining up with TRBD1. The CDR3 extends over 15 amino acids. The germline V gene encodes CDR1 SGHTS and CDR2 YDEGEE. The V and J ends lost 3 bases and 13 bases, in that order; junction bases with no gene match: 15. The CDR3 DNA follows: TGTGCCAGCAGCTACGTGGACAGGCTTAGAGAGGGGCTGTTTTTT. This sequence encodes CASSYVDRLREGLFF.

This chain connects TRBV6-6 to TRBJ1-2; 12 bases line up with TRBD1. Trimming at V came to 3 bases and at J to 4 bases, leaving 6 bases not matched to a gene. The CDR3 contains 16 residues. The germline V gene has CDR1 MNHNY and CDR2 SVGAGI (reference sequence). As DNA, the CDR3 is TGTGCCAGCAGTTATACGGGACAGGGGGCGAGCTATGGCTACACCTTC. This gives the protein CASSYTGQGASYGYTF.

V gene TRBV2 combines with J gene TRBJ2-3; 13 nucleotides match TRBD2. This CDR3 has 17 residues. V was pared by 2 bases and J by 0 bases, with 2 bases of the junction left unmatched. Germline CDR1 reads SNHLY; CDR2 reads FYNNEI. The CDR3: CASSEQGLAGSTDTQYF. CDR3 nucleotides: TGTGCCAGCAGTGAACAGGGACTAGCGGGGAGCACAGATACGCAGTATTTT.

The chain employs TRBV7-8 and TRBJ1-5; D is unclear. V gave up 3 bases and J gave up 0 bases, with 15 bases separating them. This CDR3 is built from 17 residues. Germline CDR1 is SGHVS and CDR2 is FQNEAQ. CDR3 DNA sequence: TGTGCCAGCAGCTTTTTAGGCAGTGGGGATAGCAATCAGCCCCAGCATTTT. It specifies CASSFLGSGDSNQPQHF.

This clonotype has only a few counts. The chain uses TRBV7-2 and TRBJ1-1; no definite D call. Germline assignment: CDR1 SGHTA and CDR2 FQGNSA. The CDR3 length is 13 residues. Between the trimmed V and J ends, which lost 5 bases and 1 base, there was a span of 8 bases. Here the CDR3 DNA reads TGTGCCAGCAGCGAGGCCTGGAACACTGAAGCTTTCTTT. It specifies CASSEAWNTEAFF.

This clonotype has just a few counts. The chain is built from TRBV27 and TRBJ2-2, with 7 bases matching TRBD1. V lost 3 bases to trimming and J lost 0 bases; unmatched junction nucleotides: 1. Germline CDR1 reads MNHEY; CDR2 reads SMNVEV (reference sequence). This CDR3 contains 15 residues. The CDR3 here is CASSFGTANTGELFF. DNA of the CDR3: TGTGCCAGCAGTTTTGGGACAGCGAACACCGGGGAGCTGTTTTTT.

The rearrangement joins TRBV29-1 to TRBJ2-3; 11 bases line up with TRBD1. The CDR3 covers 13 residues. V dropped 7 bases and J dropped 4; count of bases not matched to a gene: 4. Germline CDR1 SQVTM, CDR2 ANQGSEA. The CDR3 reads CSARTGGADTQYF. DNA for the CDR3: TGCAGCGCTCGGACAGGGGGCGCAGATACGCAGTATTTT.

The rearrangement uses TRBV28 and TRBJ2-7; TRBD1 aligns across 10 bases. Trimming at V came to 5 bases and at J to 9 bases, leaving 10 bases not matched to a gene. The CDR3 is made up of 14 amino acids. From germline, CDR1 is MDHEN and CDR2 SYDVKM. The CDR3 reads CASSDRDRGFAQYF. CDR3 nucleotides: TGTGCCAGCAGTGACCGGGACAGGGGCTTTGCGCAGTACTTC.

This chain links TRBV20-1 with TRBJ1-2; the D gene is possibly TRBD1 (6 bases). Trimming cost V 2 bases and J 3 bases, with 13 bases left between them. The CDR3 covers 14 residues. Germline lookup yields CDR1 DFQATT and CDR2 SNEGSKA (reference sequence). The CDR3 loop is CSARPLRGDYGYTF. The CDR3 DNA follows: TGCAGTGCTAGACCGCTGAGGGGGGACTATGGCTACACCTTC.